The TCR beta chain under discussion was sequenced for a study of human T cells and chemical hapten exposure. Study results and caveats: Counts of TCRs above 1 in 1000 frequency stayed unchanged with DPC sensitization.

For the library, individual cDNA molecules each received unique molecular identifiers. TCRdb used MiXCR to reprocess the RACE reads, holding one entry per CDR3 protein. This repertoire shows under 50,000 distinct CDR3 sequences, around 3.6% found once; its top ten account for around 6%. This CDR3 is built from 12 residues. Between the trimmed V and J ends, which lost 6 bases and 2 bases, there was a span of 5 bases. Germline CDR1 and CDR2: LNHDA and SQIVND (reference sequence). There are many counts of this clonotype. The antigen is not known. This sample's time point: healthy volunteer bleed at 6 weeks. The starting material, unfractionated whole blood, was used for total RNA extraction.

This receptor was taken from a human donor in good health. Some clones in this sample may be carry-over from other donors' samples. Input material: whole blood. The rearrangement links TRBV19 to TRBJ1-5; the D is unclear. In DNA, the CDR3 is TGTGCCAGTAGATCTGGCAATCAGCCCCAGCATTTT. This codes for CASRSGNQPQHF.